The following is a TCR beta chain sequence with its context. The CDR3 is made up of 17 amino acids. Germline V gives CDR1 SGHNT, CDR2 YYREEE (reference sequence). V dropped 3 bases and J dropped 6; count of bases not matched to a gene: 14. Libraries were prepared by immunoSEQ multiplex PCR; TCRdb keeps only in-frame clonotypes and omits some of them. The sample has about 1.5 million clones, 95% to 97% seen once. The data stem from a study of shared clonotypes between healthy human individuals. Sequenced sample: naive CD4+ T cells sorted from blood. Specified subset: CD45RA+ positively selected. The chain combines TRBV5-4 with TRBJ2-1, with 8 bases identical to TRBD2. The TCR was taken from a man aged 25-45 years in good health. The CDR3 is CASSSITSGTNSNEQFF. The CDR3 DNA sequence: TGTGCCAGCAGCTCCATCACTAGCGGTACAAACTCCAATGAGCAGTTCTTC.